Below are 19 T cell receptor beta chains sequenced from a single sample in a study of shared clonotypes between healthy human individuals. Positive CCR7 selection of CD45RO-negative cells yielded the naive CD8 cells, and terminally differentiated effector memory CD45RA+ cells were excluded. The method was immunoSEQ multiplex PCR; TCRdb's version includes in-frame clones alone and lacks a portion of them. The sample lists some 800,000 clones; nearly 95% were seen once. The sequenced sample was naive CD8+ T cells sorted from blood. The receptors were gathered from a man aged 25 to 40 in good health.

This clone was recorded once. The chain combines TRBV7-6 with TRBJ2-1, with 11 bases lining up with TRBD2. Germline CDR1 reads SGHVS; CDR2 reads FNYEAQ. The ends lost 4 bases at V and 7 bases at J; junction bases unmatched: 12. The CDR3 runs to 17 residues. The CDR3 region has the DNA TGTGCCAGCAGCTCCAGCCTAGCGGGAGGACCGCCGAATGAGCAGTTCTTC. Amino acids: CASSSSLAGGPPNEQFF.

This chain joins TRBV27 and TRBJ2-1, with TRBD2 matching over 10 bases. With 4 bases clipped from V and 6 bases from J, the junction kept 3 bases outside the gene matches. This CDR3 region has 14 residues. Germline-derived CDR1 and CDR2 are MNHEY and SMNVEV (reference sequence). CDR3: CASSSAGGSNEQFF. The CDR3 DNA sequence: TGTGCCAGCAGTTCAGCGGGAGGGAGCAATGAGCAGTTCTTC.

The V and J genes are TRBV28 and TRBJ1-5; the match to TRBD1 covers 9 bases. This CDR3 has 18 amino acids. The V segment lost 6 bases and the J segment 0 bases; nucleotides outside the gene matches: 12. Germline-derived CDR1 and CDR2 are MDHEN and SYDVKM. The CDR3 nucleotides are TGTGCCAGCAGCCCGGGGACAGGGAAGGGATATAGCAATCAGCCCCAGCATTTT. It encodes CASSPGTGKGYSNQPQHF.

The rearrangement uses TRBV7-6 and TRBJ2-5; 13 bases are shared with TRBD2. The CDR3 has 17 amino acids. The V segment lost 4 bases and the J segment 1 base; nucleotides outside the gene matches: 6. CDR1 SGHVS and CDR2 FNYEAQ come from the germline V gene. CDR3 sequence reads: CASSSGLAGKSQETQYF. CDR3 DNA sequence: TGTGCCAGCAGCTCGGGACTAGCGGGGAAAAGCCAAGAGACCCAGTACTTC.

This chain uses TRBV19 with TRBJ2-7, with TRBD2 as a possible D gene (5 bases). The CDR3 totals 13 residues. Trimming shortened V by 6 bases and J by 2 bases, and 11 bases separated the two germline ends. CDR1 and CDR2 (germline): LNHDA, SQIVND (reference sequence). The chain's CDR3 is CASSKTITYEQYF. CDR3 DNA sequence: TGTGCCAGTAGCAAGACTATAACCTACGAGCAGTACTTC.

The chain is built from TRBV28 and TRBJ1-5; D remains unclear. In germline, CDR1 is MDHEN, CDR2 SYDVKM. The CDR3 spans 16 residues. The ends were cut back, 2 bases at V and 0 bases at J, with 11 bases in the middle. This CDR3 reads CASSLGLHPSNQPQHF. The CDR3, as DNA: TGTGCCAGCAGTTTAGGCTTACACCCTAGCAATCAGCCCCAGCATTTT.

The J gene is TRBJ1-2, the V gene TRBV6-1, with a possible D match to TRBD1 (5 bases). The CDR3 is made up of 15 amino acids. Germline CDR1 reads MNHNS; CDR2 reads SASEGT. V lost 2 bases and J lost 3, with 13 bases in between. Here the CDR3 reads CASSELGLGDYGYTF. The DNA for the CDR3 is TGTGCCAGCAGTGAACTGGGGCTAGGCGACTATGGCTACACCTTC.

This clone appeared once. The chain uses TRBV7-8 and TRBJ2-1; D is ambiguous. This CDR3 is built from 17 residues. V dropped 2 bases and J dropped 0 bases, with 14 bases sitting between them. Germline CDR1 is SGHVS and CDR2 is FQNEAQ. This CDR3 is CASSLQTAISSYNEQFF. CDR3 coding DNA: TGTGCCAGCAGCTTACAGACGGCTATTAGCTCCTACAATGAGCAGTTCTTC.

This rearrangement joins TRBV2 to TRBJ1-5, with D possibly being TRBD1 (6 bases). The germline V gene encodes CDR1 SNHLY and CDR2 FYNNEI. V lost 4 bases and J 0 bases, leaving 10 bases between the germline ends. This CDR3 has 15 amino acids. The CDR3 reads CASSGTEISNQPQHF. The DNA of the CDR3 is TGTGCCAGCAGTGGGACAGAGATTAGCAATCAGCCCCAGCATTTT.

The chain's CDR3 is CASSPREARGANVLTF. CDR3 DNA sequence: TGTGCCAGCAGCCCCAGGGAGGCGAGGGGGGCCAACGTCCTGACTTTC. This chain uses TRBV7-9 with TRBJ2-6; D is possibly TRBD2 (6 bases). V lost 5 bases, J lost 4 bases, and 15 bases lay in between. Germline CDR1 SEHNR, CDR2 FQNEAQ (reference sequence). CDR3 length: 16 residues.

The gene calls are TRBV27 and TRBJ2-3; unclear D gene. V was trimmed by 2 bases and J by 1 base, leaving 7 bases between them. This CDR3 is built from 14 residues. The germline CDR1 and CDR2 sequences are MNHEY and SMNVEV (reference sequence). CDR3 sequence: CASSLVARTDTQYF. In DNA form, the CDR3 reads TGTGCCAGCAGTTTAGTGGCTCGCACAGATACGCAGTATTTT.

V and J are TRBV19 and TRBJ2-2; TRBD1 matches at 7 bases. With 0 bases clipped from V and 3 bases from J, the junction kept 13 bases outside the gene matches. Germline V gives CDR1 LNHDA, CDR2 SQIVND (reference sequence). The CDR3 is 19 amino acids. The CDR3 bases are TGTGCCAGTAGTATAGAACTTAACTACGGGACAGTATACACCGGGGAGCTGTTTTTT. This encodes CASSIELNYGTVYTGELFF.

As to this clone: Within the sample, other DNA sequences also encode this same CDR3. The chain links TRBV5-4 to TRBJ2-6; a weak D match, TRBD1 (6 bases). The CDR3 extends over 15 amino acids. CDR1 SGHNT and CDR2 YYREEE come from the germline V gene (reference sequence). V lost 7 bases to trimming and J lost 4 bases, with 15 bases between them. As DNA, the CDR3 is TGTGCCAGCTCACTCTCAGGGGTCGGGGCCAACGTCCTGACTTTC. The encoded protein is CASSLSGVGANVLTF.

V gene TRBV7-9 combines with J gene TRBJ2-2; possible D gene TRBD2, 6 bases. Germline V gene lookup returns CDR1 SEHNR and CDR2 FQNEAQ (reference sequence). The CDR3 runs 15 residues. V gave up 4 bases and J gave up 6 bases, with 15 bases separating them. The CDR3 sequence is CASSSTTSPAGELFF. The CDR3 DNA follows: TGTGCCAGCAGCTCGACGACTAGTCCGGCCGGGGAGCTGTTTTTT.

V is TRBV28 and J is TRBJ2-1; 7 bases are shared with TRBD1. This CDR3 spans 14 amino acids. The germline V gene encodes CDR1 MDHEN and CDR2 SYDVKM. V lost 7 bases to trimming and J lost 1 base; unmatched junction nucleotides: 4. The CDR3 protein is CASTGQLSYNEQFF. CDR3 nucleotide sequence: TGTGCCAGCACGGGACAGTTGTCCTACAATGAGCAGTTCTTC.

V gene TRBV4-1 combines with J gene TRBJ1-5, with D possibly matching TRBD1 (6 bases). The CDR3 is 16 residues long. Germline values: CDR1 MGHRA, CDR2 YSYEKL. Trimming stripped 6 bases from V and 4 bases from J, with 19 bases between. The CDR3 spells CASRLSPGARNQPQHF. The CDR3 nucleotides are TGCGCCAGCAGGCTTTCCCCGGGGGCGAGGAATCAGCCCCAGCATTTT.

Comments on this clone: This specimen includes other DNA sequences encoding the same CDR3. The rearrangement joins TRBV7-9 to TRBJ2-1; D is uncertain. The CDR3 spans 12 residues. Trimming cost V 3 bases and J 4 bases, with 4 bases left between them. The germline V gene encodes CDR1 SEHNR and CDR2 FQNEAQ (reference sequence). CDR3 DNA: TGTGCCAGCAGCTTCGGTTACAATGAGCAGTTCTTC. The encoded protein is CASSFGYNEQFF.

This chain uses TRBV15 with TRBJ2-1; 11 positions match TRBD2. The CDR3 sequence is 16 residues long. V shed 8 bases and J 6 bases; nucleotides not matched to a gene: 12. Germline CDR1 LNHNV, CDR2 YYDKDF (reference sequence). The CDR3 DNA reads TGTGCCACCTCGGTAGCCTTAGCGGGAGGGCGCAATGAGCAGTTCTTC. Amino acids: CATSVALAGGRNEQFF.

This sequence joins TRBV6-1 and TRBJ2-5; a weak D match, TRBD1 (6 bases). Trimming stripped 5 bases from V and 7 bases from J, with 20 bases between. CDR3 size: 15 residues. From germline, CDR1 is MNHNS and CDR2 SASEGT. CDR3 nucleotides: TGTGCCAGCAGTAAGCCCCTAACAGGGTCCCCGACCCAGTACTTC. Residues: CASSKPLTGSPTQYF.